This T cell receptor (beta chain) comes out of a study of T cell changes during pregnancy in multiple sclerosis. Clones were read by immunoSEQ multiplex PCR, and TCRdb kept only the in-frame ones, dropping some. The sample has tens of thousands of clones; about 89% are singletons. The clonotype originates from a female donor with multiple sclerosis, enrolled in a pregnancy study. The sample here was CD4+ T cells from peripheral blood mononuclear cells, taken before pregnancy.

The CDR3 region is CASSPRESEQYF. For the CDR3, the DNA is TGTGCCAGCTCACCCAGGGAATCCGAGCAGTACTTC. The chain combines TRBV18 with TRBJ2-7, with D maybe TRBD1 (5 bases). The V gene lost 3 bases and the J gene lost 6 bases, with 9 bases spanning the gap. Germline CDR1 is KGHSH and CDR2 is LQKENI. The CDR3 is made up of 12 amino acids.